One and the same sample provided the 13 T cell receptor beta chains below, sequenced in a study of blood T cells in healthy people across ages. It was with a sample-barcoded 5' primer and a J-beta primer mix that a second PCR of about 6 to 12 cycles was run. TCRdb passed the 5' RACE reads through MiXCR, listing each CDR3 protein once. The table lists roughly 700,000 distinct CDR3 sequences, 49% of them singletons. The sample taken for sequencing was blood. The receptors shown here come from a woman aged 55-75 years in good health.

The chain uses TRBV7-9 and TRBJ1-1, with D possibly TRBD1 on 6 matching bases. V lost 4 bases and J lost 6, with 15 bases in between. The germline V gene has CDR1 SEHNR and CDR2 FQNEAQ (reference sequence). The CDR3 runs to 14 residues. This CDR3 is CASSSHRGGSEAFF. CDR3 DNA: TGTGCCAGCAGCTCCCACCGTGGGGGCTCTGAAGCTTTCTTT.

This clonotype has only a few counts. The rearrangement joins TRBV10-3 to TRBJ2-7; a possible D gene is TRBD1 (5 bases). There are 12 residues in the CDR3. The V gene lost 4 bases and the J gene lost 5 bases, with 9 bases spanning the gap. The germline CDR1 and CDR2 sequences are ENHRY and SYGVKD. CDR3 amino acids: CAISVTAHEQYF. In DNA, the CDR3 is TGTGCCATCAGTGTGACAGCTCACGAGCAGTACTTC.

In this sample, this clonotype turned up a few times. The chain employs TRBV28 and TRBJ1-2, with D maybe TRBD1 (6 bases). Germline assignment: CDR1 MDHEN and CDR2 SYDVKM. V was shortened by 3 bases and J by 1 base, with 12 bases between the two germline ends. The CDR3 runs to 15 residues. CDR3: CASSLGAIGNYGYTF. CDR3 nucleotides: TGTGCCAGCAGTTTGGGGGCAATTGGTAACTATGGCTACACCTTC.

This clonotype was recorded a few times. CDR3 sequence (DNA): TGTGCCAGCAGCCCGTGGGGTAGCGGAAGCTCCTACGAGCAGTACTTC. Translating it yields CASSPWGSGSSYEQYF. The rearrangement joins TRBV7-6 to TRBJ2-7, with D perhaps TRBD2 (6 bases). Germline assignment: CDR1 SGHVS and CDR2 FNYEAQ. The CDR3 spans 16 residues. The V and J ends lost 5 bases and 0 bases respectively, with 17 bases between them.

This clonotype has a handful of counts. The gene calls are TRBV7-2 and TRBJ2-7, with 11 bases fitting TRBD2. V was pared by 5 bases and J by 4 bases, with 10 bases of the junction left unmatched. This CDR3 is 16 amino acids long. Germline V gives CDR1 SGHTA, CDR2 FQGNSA. CDR3 sequence reads: CASSTTSGRGGYEQYF. CDR3 nucleotide sequence: TGTGCCAGCAGCACAACTAGCGGGAGAGGCGGATACGAGCAGTACTTC.

This clonotype has ten or more counts. The CDR3 sequence is CASRDTGNTIYF. For the CDR3, the DNA is TGTGCCAGCAGGGACACAGGAAACACCATATATTTT. The chain combines TRBV6-1 with TRBJ1-3, with D possibly being TRBD1 (5 bases). Trimming stripped 6 bases from V and 4 bases from J, with 7 bases between. The germline V gene has CDR1 MNHNS and CDR2 SASEGT. There are 12 residues in the CDR3.

Points on this clonotype: A junction end diverges from the germline sequence, so it may reflect a read error. V is TRBV4-2 and J is TRBJ1-1; a possible D gene is TRBD1 (6 bases). Germline loops: CDR1 LGHNA, CDR2 YNFKEQ. The CDR3 is made up of 14 amino acids. The CDR3 is CASSQDRTAREAFF. CDR3 DNA sequence: TGTGCCAGCAGTCAAGATAGGACAGCTCGGGAAGCTTTCTTT.

The table lists this clonotype with a few counts. V usage is TRBV2 and J usage is TRBJ2-3, with D unresolved. CDR3 length equals 14 residues. V dropped 4 bases and J dropped 7 bases, with 15 bases sitting between them. Germline loops: CDR1 SNHLY, CDR2 FYNNEI. DNA for the CDR3: TGTGCCAGCAGTGTCTCCTCGGGCTCGCATACGCAGTATTTT. Protein sequence: CASSVSSGSHTQYF. The whole variable domain, remainder taken from reference TRBV2 and TRBJ2-3, is EPEVTQTPSHQVTQMGQEVILRCVPISNHLYFYWYRQILGQKVEFLVSFYNNEISEKSEIFDDQFSVERPDGSNFTLKIRSTKLEDSAMYFCASSVSSGSHTQYFGPGTRLTVL.

The CDR3 DNA sequence: TGCAGTGCGCCTGGCCCTTGGACAGCCGGGGAGCTGTTTTTT. It is translated as CSAPGPWTAGELFF. V gene TRBV20-1 combines with J gene TRBJ2-2, with D perhaps matching TRBD1 (6 bases). V lost 6 bases and J 6 bases, leaving 17 bases between the germline ends. Germline lookup yields CDR1 DFQATT and CDR2 SNEGSKA (reference sequence). This CDR3 is built from 14 residues.

The rearrangement joins TRBV20-1 to TRBJ2-7, with 7 bases aligning to TRBD1. The CDR3 covers 15 residues. J lost 0 bases, V lost 6 bases, and 11 bases had no gene match. CDR1 and CDR2 from the germline V gene are DFQATT and SNEGSKA (reference sequence). The CDR3 is CSAVRSGQLSYEQYF. The CDR3 region has the DNA TGCAGTGCCGTTAGGTCGGGACAGCTCTCCTACGAGCAGTACTTC.

This clonotype came up a few times. The chain links TRBV6-5 to TRBJ2-5; maybe TRBD1 (5 bases). V was shortened by 6 bases and J by 2 bases, with 13 bases between the two germline ends. Germline lookup yields CDR1 MNHEY and CDR2 SVGAGI. The CDR3 loop spans 14 amino acids. The CDR3 coding sequence is TGTGCCAGCAGAACCGGGCACAGGCAAGAGACCCAGTACTTC. Translated: CASRTGHRQETQYF.

This clonotype was found a few times. The chain joins TRBV7-2 to TRBJ2-7; possible D gene TRBD2, 5 bases. CDR3 length: 14 amino acids. V was cut by 5 bases and J by 2 bases, with 13 bases left in between. Germline V lookup: CDR1 SGHTA, CDR2 FQGNSA. CDR3 in DNA: TGTGCCAGCAGCCCTCGGGCGGGCGCCTACGAGCAGTACTTC. Amino acid sequence: CASSPRAGAYEQYF.

Of note for this clonotype: One junction end disagrees with the germline gene, perhaps due to a read error. The gene calls are TRBV5-1 and TRBJ2-2; 9 nucleotides align to TRBD1. Germline CDR1 SGHRS, CDR2 YFSETQ. The CDR3 spans 15 residues. The CDR3 sequence: CASTDPTGGTGELFF. CDR3 nucleotides: TGCGCCAGCACCGACCCGACAGGGGGGACCGGGGAGTTGTTTTTT.